This T cell receptor beta chain was identified during a study of T-cell memory formation after mild COVID-19. Across the study: There were largely donor-specific TCR clusters. The study, taken as a whole, reports: Among contracting clones, CD4+ were mainly CM/EM and CD8+ enriched in EMRA.

A 5'RACE reaction primed in the constant segment made cDNA libraries of TCR alpha and TCR beta, and these carried sample barcodes and UMIs. Each CDR3 protein gets one entry after TCRdb re-called the 5' RACE reads with MiXCR. The sample lists about 340,000 distinct CDR3 sequences, 15% occurring once. Germline lookup yields CDR1 SGDLS and CDR2 YYNGEE. This CDR3 comprises 16 residues. The J segment lost 3 bases and the V segment lost 4 bases, leaving 10 bases of the junction unmatched. Comment on this clonotype: The antigen is not known.

This receptor was obtained from a man younger than 30 who had mild COVID-19 (a few samples of this study predate the infection). Cell type and time point are not known. The chain is built from TRBV9 and TRBJ2-5, with 9 bases fitting TRBD2. The specimen sequenced was PBMCs or a T cell subset sorted from them (not recorded which). The CDR3 bases are TGTGCCAGCAGCACCCCGCCGAGCGGGGGGAAAGAGACCCAGTACTTC. This encodes CASSTPPSGGKETQYF.